The rows below give T cell receptor beta chains drawn from one sample of a study of T cells in Graves' hyperthyroidism and ophthalmopathy. TCRdb independently ran MiXCR on the multiplex PCR reads; one entry per CDR3 protein. The sample records roughly 570,000 distinct CDR3 sequences, about 43% being singletons. Sequencing was performed on peripheral blood or thyroid tissue (not recorded which). The receptors here all came from a woman aged 18-29 years with Graves' hyperthyroidism. CDR3s leave out the opening cysteine and the closing phenylalanine or tryptophan.

ASSPGRYTEAF	TRBJ1-1	TRBV11-3
ASSESRATEAF	TRBJ1-1	TRBV10-1
ATKGDEQY	TRBJ2-7	TRBV7-2
ASSYGTGGAEAF	TRBJ1-1	TRBV7-2
TSSFQGNEQF	.	TRBV7-3
ASLSLGTAYGYT	TRBJ1-2	TRBV2
ASSQGFTGTEKLF	TRBJ1-4	TRBV4-3
ASSLRGTSGRTVYEQF	TRBJ2-2	TRBV7-3
ASSPTSTSGSYEQY	TRBJ2-7	TRBV3-1
SSYARSGNTIY	TRBJ1-3	TRBV29-1
ATSRDRGSQH	TRBJ1-5	TRBV15
ASSENRPSYNSPLH	TRBJ1-6	TRBV2
ATSRDGYQPQH	TRBJ1-5	TRBV15
ASSPASQETQY	TRBJ2-5	TRBV18
ASSQEVLAEQY	TRBJ2-7	TRBV3-1
ASSQGQGEGYT	TRBJ1-2	TRBV6-1
ASTRDSYNSPLH	TRBJ1-6	TRBV16
ASSSSGNTEA	TRBJ2-6	TRBV12-3/TRBV12-4
ASSVQETQY	TRBJ2-5	TRBV7-6
ASSQILSNYGYT	TRBJ1-2	TRBV7-9
ASSPLPGQGGPEAF	TRBJ1-1	TRBV7-9
ASSSATGLNTEAF	TRBJ1-1	TRBV7-3
AWGDPGAGEKLF	TRBJ1-4	TRBV7-9
SASRTNTEAF	TRBJ1-1	TRBV20-1
ASSEGLQQGPYGYT	TRBJ1-2	TRBV6-5
AWSNLIRDRASNTEAF	TRBJ1-1	TRBV30
ASSGQQGTTNEKLF	TRBJ1-4	TRBV11-3
ASSFGGAQY	TRBJ2-7	TRBV9
ASSEQGATHEQY	TRBJ2-7	TRBV6-1
ASSVGGRPTEAF	TRBJ1-1	TRBV5-4
ASSEWEGLTDTQY	TRBJ2-3	TRBV25-1
SARGGRGHNSPLH	TRBJ1-6	TRBV20-1
SYLTRGGPYEQY	TRBJ2-7	TRBV20-1
SLRGGGVYEQY	TRBJ2-7	TRBV29-1
ASSLDRGNNQPQH	TRBJ1-5	TRBV7-2
SARQSINQPQH	TRBJ1-5	TRBV29-1
ASSASRNYGYT	TRBJ1-2	TRBV9
ASSPGQGKGYGYT	TRBJ1-2	TRBV12-3/TRBV12-4
ASSVVQDGLEGQPQH	TRBJ1-5	TRBV4-2
ASSGQGADTGELF	TRBJ2-2	TRBV2
ASSFKRETYEQY	TRBJ2-7	TRBV7-6
ASTLRAGGNNEQF	.	TRBV2
ASSPGRRYEQY	TRBJ2-7	TRBV6-2/TRBV6-3
ASSVGGGSGNTIY	TRBJ1-3	TRBV9
ASSLYNRNQPQH	TRBJ1-5	TRBV12-3/TRBV12-4
SVEDSWGYT	TRBJ1-2	TRBV29-1
ASSVSGGPTDTQY	TRBJ2-3	TRBV12-3/TRBV12-4
ASSDRGSTDTQY	TRBJ2-3	TRBV6-4
ASSLGTGTSYEQY	TRBJ2-7	TRBV12-3/TRBV12-4
SVEGDPGGDYEQY	TRBJ2-7	TRBV29-1
ASSGHPWETGELF	TRBJ2-2	TRBV10-3
AISTGQGKETQY	TRBJ2-5	TRBV10-3
ASSGVQTQY	TRBJ2-5	TRBV5-1
ASGADRGAGELF	TRBJ2-2	TRBV12-5